This T cell receptor beta chain was identified during a study of post-analysis software for immune sequencing data. Study-wide results and caveats: Compared with controls, patients had more of 4 or 5 TRBV segments, including TRBV5-6, TRBV5-1 and TRBV20-1. Normalized Chao1 diversity was significantly reduced in patients versus controls.

The CDR3 loop spans 16 amino acids. Germline loops: CDR1 LNHDA, CDR2 SQIVND (reference sequence). Trimming stripped 1 base from V and 4 bases from J, with 15 bases between. In regard to this clonotype: Antigen: not known.

Prepared libraries of TCR beta cDNA carried unique molecular identifiers. The authors obtained roughly 500,000 cDNA molecules from roughly 1 to 10 million T cells. MiXCR, applied by TCRdb to the PCR reads, yields one record per CDR3 protein. The sample shows roughly 540,000 distinct CDR3 sequences, 30% to 40% of them seen only once. The clonotype originates from a girl aged 2 to 17 with multiple sclerosis. Sequencing was done on a sample of blood. This chain links TRBV19 with TRBJ2-3; tentative D call: TRBD1 (5 bases). For the CDR3, the DNA is TGTGCCAGTAGTATAGTTCTTGGCAGGGCTGCAGATACGCAGTATTTT. Translation gives CASSIVLGRAADTQYF. The full variable domain, completed using reference TRBV19 and TRBJ2-3, is DGGITQSPKYLFRKEGQNVTLSCEQNLNHDAMYWYRQDPGQGLRLIYYSQIVNDFQKGDIAEGYSVSREKKESFPLTVTSAQKNPTAFYLCASSIVLGRAADTQYFGPGTRLTVL.